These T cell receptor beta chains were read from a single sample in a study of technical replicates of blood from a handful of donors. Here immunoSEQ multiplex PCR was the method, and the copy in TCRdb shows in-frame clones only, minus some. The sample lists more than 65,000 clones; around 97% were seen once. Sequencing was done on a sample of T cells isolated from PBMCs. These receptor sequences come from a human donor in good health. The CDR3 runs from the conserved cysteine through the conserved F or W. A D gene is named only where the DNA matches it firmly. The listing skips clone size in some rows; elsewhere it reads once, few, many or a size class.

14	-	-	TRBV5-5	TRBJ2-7	TGTGCCAGCAGCTTGTCTAGTAGCGCTCAGGAGCAGTACTTC	CASSLSSSAQEQYF
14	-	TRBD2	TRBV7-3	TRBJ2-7	TGTGCCAGCAGCCCTAGCGGGAAATCCTACGAGCAGTACTTC	CASSPSGKSYEQYF
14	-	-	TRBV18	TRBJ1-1	TGTGCCAGCTCACCGGGACTGTGGGACACTGAAGCTTTCTTT	CASSPGLWDTEAFF
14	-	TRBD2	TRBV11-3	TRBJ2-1	TGTGCCAGCAGCTTCCTAGCGGGAGACAATGAGCAGTTCTTC	CASSFLAGDNEQFF
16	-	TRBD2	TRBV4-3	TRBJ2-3	TGCGCCAGCAGCCAAGAAGGCGGGGGGAACACAGATACGCAGTATTTT	CASSQEGGGNTDTQYF
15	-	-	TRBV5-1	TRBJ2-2	TGCGCCAGCAGCACGGGACTGGAGAACACCGGGGAGCTGTTTTTT	CASSTGLENTGELFF
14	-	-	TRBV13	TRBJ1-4	TGTGCCAGCAGCCCTCAGACATCGGATCCGAAACTGTTTTTT	CASSPQTSDPKLFF
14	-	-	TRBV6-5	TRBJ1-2	TGTGCCAGCAGTTACTCGACAGCAACCTATGGCTACACCTTC	CASSYSTATYGYTF
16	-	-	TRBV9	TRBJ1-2	TGTGCCAGCAGCGTATACGGGAGCTCCTCTCTCTATGGCTACACCTTC	CASSVYGSSSLYGYTF
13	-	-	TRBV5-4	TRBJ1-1	TGTGCCAGCAGCTTGGCTTCACAGGTTAAAGCTTTCTTT	CASSLASQVKAFF
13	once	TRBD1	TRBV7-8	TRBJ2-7	TGTGCCAGCAGGGGACAGGTAACCTACGAGCAGTACTTC	CASRGQVTYEQYF
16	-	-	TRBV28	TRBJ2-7	TGTGCCAGCAGTTCCACGGGGAGGATCTCTCCCTACGAGCAGTACTTC	CASSSTGRISPYEQYF
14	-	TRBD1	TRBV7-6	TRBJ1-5	TGTGCCAGCAGCGCGGGACAGGGTGCCCAGCCCCAGCATTTT	CASSAGQGAQPQHF
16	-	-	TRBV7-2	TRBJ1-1	TGTGCCAGCAGCTTATTATGGCAGGGACTTAACACTGAAGCTTTCTTT	CASSLLWQGLNTEAFF
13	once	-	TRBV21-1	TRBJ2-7	TGTGCCAGCAGCAGGACAGGGGACAACGAGCAGTACTTC	CASSRTGDNEQYF
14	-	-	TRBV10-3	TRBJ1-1	TGTGCCATCAGTGAGTCCATGGAGGGCACTGAAGCTTTCTTT	CAISESMEGTEAFF
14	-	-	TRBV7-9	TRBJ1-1	TGTGCCAGCACCCCCGTGGGGGCGAACACTGAAGCTTTCTTT	CASTPVGANTEAFF
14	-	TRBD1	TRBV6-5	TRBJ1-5	TGTGCCAGCAGGAGAGACAGGGAGTATCAGCCCCAGCATTTT	CASRRDREYQPQHF
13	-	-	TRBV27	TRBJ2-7	TGTGCCAGCAGTCCCGAGAGAATTTACGAGCAGTACTTC	CASSPERIYEQYF
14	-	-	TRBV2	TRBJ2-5	TGTGCCAGCAGTGCTGGAGTCCCCGACGAGACCCAGTACTTC	CASSAGVPDETQYF
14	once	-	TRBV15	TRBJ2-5	TGTGCCACCAGCAGGGGAAGAGGGCGCGAGACCCAGTACTTC	CATSRGRGRETQYF
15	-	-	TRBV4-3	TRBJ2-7	TGCGCCAGCAGCCAGGATACCGGGGTATACTACGAGCAGTACTTC	CASSQDTGVYYEQYF
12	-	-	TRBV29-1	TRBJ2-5	TGCAGCGTCGGGACTTATCAAGAGACCCAGTACTTC	CSVGTYQETQYF
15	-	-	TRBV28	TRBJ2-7	TGTGCCAGCAGACTAGGGGGCGGGGGGAAATACGAGCAGTACTTC	CASRLGGGGKYEQYF
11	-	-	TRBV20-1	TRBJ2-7	TGCAGTGCTTCCGGCTCCTACGAGCAGTACTTC	CSASGSYEQYF
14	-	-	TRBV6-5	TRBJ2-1	TGTGCCAGCAGTTATTCCAATCCCTACAATGAGCAGTTCTTC	CASSYSNPYNEQFF
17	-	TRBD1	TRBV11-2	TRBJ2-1	TGTGCCAGCAGCTTAGAGGGGACAGGTACCACCTACAATGAGCAGTTCTTC	CASSLEGTGTTYNEQFF
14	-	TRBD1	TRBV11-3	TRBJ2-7	TGTGCCAGCAGCTCATCGACAGGGGTCTACGAGCAGTACTTC	CASSSSTGVYEQYF
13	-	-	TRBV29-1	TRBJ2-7	TGCAGCGTTGGAGGAGGAGGCAACTACGAGCAGTACTTC	CSVGGGGNYEQYF
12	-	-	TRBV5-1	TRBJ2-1	TGCGCCAGCACCACATCCTACAATGAGCAGTTCTTC	CASTTSYNEQFF
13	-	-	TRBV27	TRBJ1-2	TGTGCCAGCAGTTTATCTCAGGACTATGGCTACACCTTC	CASSLSQDYGYTF
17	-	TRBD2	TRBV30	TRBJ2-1	TGTGCCTGGAGTACTACAAGGACTAGCGGGAGGGCCGGAGAGCAGTTCTTC	CAWSTTRTSGRAGEQFF
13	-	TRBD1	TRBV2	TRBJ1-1	TGTGCCAGCAACCTGGGACAGGGGACTGAAGCTTTCTTT	CASNLGQGTEAFF
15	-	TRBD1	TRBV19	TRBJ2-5	TGTGCCAGTAGTATAGCCGGGACAGGGGGAGAGACCCAGTACTTC	CASSIAGTGGETQYF
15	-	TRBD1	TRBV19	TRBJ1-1	TGTGCCAGTAGTAACCGACAGGGTCGCAACACTGAAGCTTTCTTT	CASSNRQGRNTEAFF
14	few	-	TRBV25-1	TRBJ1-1	TGTGCCAGCAGTGCCTCTCCCGACTGGCGTGGGGCTTTCTTT	CASSASPDWRGAFF
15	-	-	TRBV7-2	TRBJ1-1	TGTGCCAGCAGCGCATTACAGGGAATGAACACTGAAGCTTTCTTT	CASSALQGMNTEAFF
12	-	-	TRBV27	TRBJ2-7	TGTGCCAGCTCTGACGGGTCCTACGAGCAGTACTTC	CASSDGSYEQYF
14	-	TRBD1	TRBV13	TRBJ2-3	TGTGCCAGCAGCTCGGACAGGAGCACAGATACGCAGTATTTT	CASSSDRSTDTQYF
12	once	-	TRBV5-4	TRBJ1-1	TGTGCCAGCAGCTTAAGGGGAAATGAAGCTTTCTTT	CASSLRGNEAFF
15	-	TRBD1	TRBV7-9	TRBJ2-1	TGTGCCAGCAGCCTACTAAGGACAGGGGGCAATGAGCAGTTCTTC	CASSLLRTGGNEQFF
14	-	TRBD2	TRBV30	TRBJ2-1	TGTGCCTGGAGTCCGGGACTAGCGGTTGATGAGCAGTTCTTC	CAWSPGLAVDEQFF
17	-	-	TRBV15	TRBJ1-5	TGTGCCACCAGCAGAGATTTCGGACATCGGCCCAATCAGCCCCAGCATTTT	CATSRDFGHRPNQPQHF
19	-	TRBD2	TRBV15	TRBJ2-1	TGTGCCACCATTATTGGACAGGGGACTAGCGGGTCATCCTACAATGAGCAGTTCTTC	CATIIGQGTSGSSYNEQFF
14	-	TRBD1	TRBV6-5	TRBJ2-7	TGTGCCAGCAGCTACTCCGGGACAGGGTACGAGCAGTACTTC	CASSYSGTGYEQYF
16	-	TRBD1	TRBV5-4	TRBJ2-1	TGTGCCAGCAGCTTCCCCGGGACAGGGGGCTATAGTGAGCAGTTCTTC	CASSFPGTGGYSEQFF
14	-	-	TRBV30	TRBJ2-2	TGTGCCTGGAGATTAGGGGGAGCCACCGGGGAGCTGTTTTTT	CAWRLGGATGELFF
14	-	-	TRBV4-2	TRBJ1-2	TGTGCCAGCAGCCAAGATACAGGTAACTATGGCTACACCTTC	CASSQDTGNYGYTF
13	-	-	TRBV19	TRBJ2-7	TGTGCCAGTAGTAACGTCCAGGGTAACGAGCAGTACTTC	CASSNVQGNEQYF
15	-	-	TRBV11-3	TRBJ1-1	TGTGCCAGCAGCGGTGATCCGGGACAGAACACTGAAGCTTTCTTT	CASSGDPGQNTEAFF
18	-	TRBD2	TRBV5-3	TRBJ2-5	TGTGCCAGAAGCTTGGGGTCTAGCGGGATTGATTCTAGGGAGACCCAGTACTTC	CARSLGSSGIDSRETQYF
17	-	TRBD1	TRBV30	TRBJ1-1	TGTGCCTGGAGTGATGACAGGGGGTTAACCATGAACACTGAAGCTTTCTTT	CAWSDDRGLTMNTEAFF